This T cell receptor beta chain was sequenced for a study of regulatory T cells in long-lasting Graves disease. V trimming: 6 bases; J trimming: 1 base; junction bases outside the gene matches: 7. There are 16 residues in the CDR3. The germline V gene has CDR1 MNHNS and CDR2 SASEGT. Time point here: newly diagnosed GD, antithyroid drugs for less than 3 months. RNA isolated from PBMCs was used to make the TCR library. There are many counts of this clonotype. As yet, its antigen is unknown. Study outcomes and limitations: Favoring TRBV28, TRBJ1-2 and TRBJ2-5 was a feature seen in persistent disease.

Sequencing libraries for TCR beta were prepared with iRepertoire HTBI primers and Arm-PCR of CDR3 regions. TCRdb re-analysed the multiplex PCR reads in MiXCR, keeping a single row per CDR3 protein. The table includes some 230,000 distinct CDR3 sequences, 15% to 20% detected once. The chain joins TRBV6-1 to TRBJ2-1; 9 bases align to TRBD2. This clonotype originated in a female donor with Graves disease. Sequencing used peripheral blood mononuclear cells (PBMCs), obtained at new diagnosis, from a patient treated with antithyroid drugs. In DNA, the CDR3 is TGTGCCAGCAGGTGGCGGCGGGAGGGTTCCTACAATGAGCAGTTCTTC. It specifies CASRWRREGSYNEQFF.